The 28 T cell receptor beta chains presented below share a single source sample, sequenced in a study of cytomegalovirus exposure and HLA in healthy donors. The primer mix had 60 Vbeta and 13 Jbeta primers. TCRdb's copy holds only in-frame clones and misses some; the assay was immunoSEQ multiplex PCR. Among about 160,000 clones listed, 84% were seen once. Sequencing input: PBMCs. These receptors all stem from a man under 40 in good health and CMV-seronegative.

The table lists this clone with a count of one. The J gene is TRBJ1-1, the V gene TRBV5-1; possibly TRBD1 for D (6 bases). Germline V CDR1 and CDR2: SGHRS, YFSETQ. The V and J ends lost 5 bases and 4 bases respectively, with 12 bases between them. The CDR3 is 13 amino acids. CDR3 DNA sequence: TGCGCCAGCAGTGTTGTAGGGGGCACTGAAGCTTTCTTT. It yields the protein CASSVVGGTEAFF.

This chain links TRBV27 with TRBJ1-5; D remains ambiguous. Trimming removed 2 bases at V and 0 bases at J, with 20 bases between. CDR1 and CDR2 (germline): MNHEY, SMNVEV (reference sequence). CDR3 length: 19 amino acids. This chain's CDR3 is CASSLRAGRRLNSNQPQHF. CDR3 nucleotide sequence: TGTGCCAGCAGTTTACGCGCGGGCCGAAGGCTCAATAGCAATCAGCCCCAGCATTTT.

The genes are TRBV10-1 and TRBJ2-3; D may be TRBD2 (7 bases). This CDR3 is built from 17 residues. From germline, CDR1 is WNHNN and CDR2 SYGVQD (reference sequence). Trimming took 2 bases from V and 1 from J, leaving 16 bases between them. The CDR3 spells CASSEGGLADRTDTQYF. The CDR3 region has the DNA TGCGCCAGCAGTGAGGGGGGGCTAGCGGACCGCACAGATACGCAGTATTTT.

This sequence joins TRBV30 and TRBJ2-3, with D unresolved. CDR3 length equals 12 residues. Germline V CDR1 and CDR2: GTSNPN, SVGIG (reference sequence). Trimming removed 3 bases at V and 6 bases at J, with 10 bases between. The CDR3 loop reads CAWSLGRDTQYF. DNA of the CDR3: TGTGCCTGGAGCCTGGGCCGGGATACGCAGTATTTT.

The V and J genes are TRBV11-2 and TRBJ2-1, with D perhaps matching TRBD2 (5 bases). CDR1 is SGHAT, CDR2 FQNNGV, per germline. This CDR3 is 14 amino acids long. Trimming took off 6 bases at V and 4 bases at J, with 13 bases between the two ends. Written as DNA, the CDR3 is TGTGCCAGCAGAAGTCTTCGGGAATACAATGAGCAGTTCTTC. Protein product: CASRSLREYNEQFF. The whole variable domain, filled in from reference TRBV11-2 and TRBJ2-1, reads EAGVAQSPRYKIIEKRQSVAFWCNPISGHATLYWYQQILGQGPKLLIQFQNNGVVDDSQLPKDRFSAERLKGVDSTLKIQPAKLEDSAVYLCASRSLREYNEQFFGPGTRLTVL.

The rearrangement links TRBV2 to TRBJ2-7; 9 nucleotides align to TRBD2. V shed 9 bases and J 1 base; nucleotides not matched to a gene: 7. The CDR3 is 14 amino acids. Per germline, CDR1 SNHLY and CDR2 FYNNEI. CDR3 nucleotides: TGTGCCAGTGAGCGGGGGGCGCTTTCCTACGAGCAGTACTTC. This encodes CASERGALSYEQYF.

The chain is built from TRBV7-2 and TRBJ2-5, with D possibly being TRBD2 (6 bases). Trimming removed 4 bases at V and 7 bases at J, with 13 bases between. This CDR3 has 13 residues. Germline loops: CDR1 SGHTA, CDR2 FQGNSA. The CDR3 DNA sequence: TGTGCCAGCAGCTCGGGAGCGATGGGGACCCAGTACTTC. Translation gives CASSSGAMGTQYF.

The sample holds a few counts of this clone. The chain links TRBV5-1 to TRBJ2-1; the D gene is possibly TRBD1 (6 bases). Germline CDR1 reads SGHRS; CDR2 reads YFSETQ. The ends were cut back, 4 bases at V and 0 bases at J, with 14 bases in the middle. The CDR3 consists of 16 residues. The CDR3 protein is CASSPGADSSYNEQFF. CDR3 sequence (DNA): TGCGCCAGCAGCCCCGGGGCGGACAGCTCCTACAATGAGCAGTTCTTC.

The rearrangement uses TRBV11-1 and TRBJ2-7; 7 bases align to TRBD1. This CDR3 is 16 amino acids long. V shed 1 base, J shed 6 bases, and the junction held 12 bases outside the gene matches. Germline-derived CDR1 and CDR2 are SGHAT and FQDESV (reference sequence). CDR3 sequence: CASSLGQGKSSAEQYF. The CDR3 bases are TGTGCCAGCAGCTTAGGACAGGGTAAGAGTTCGGCCGAGCAGTACTTC.

For this clone: At one of its ends the junction is not consistent with the germline gene, which may arise from a read error. The genes are TRBV7-7 and TRBJ2-1, with 7 nucleotides matching TRBD1. Germline V gene sequence: CDR1 SSHAT, CDR2 FNYEAQ (reference sequence). The CDR3 has 13 amino acids. The CDR3 reads CASSLGGHNEQFF. The CDR3 coding sequence is TGTGCTAGCAGCTTAGGGGGCCACAATGAGCAGTTCTTC.

The chain links TRBV18 to TRBJ2-2; maybe TRBD2 (5 bases). Deletions cut 3 bases from V and 6 bases from J, with 8 bases between. The CDR3 sequence is 13 residues long. Germline V gene sequence: CDR1 KGHSH, CDR2 LQKENI. The CDR3 DNA is TGTGCCAGCTCACCGGGAGTTCCCGGGGAGCTGTTTTTT. Its protein product is CASSPGVPGELFF.

This chain joins TRBV29-1 and TRBJ1-1; D may be TRBD1 (6 bases). This CDR3 is built from 17 residues. V was cut by 4 bases and J by 8 bases, with 29 bases left in between. Germline V gene data show CDR1 as SQVTM and CDR2 as ANQGSEA. CDR3 loop: CSVGGGVSPLKGGEAFF. The CDR3, as DNA: TGCAGCGTTGGCGGTGGGGTGTCACCACTCAAAGGGGGAGAAGCTTTCTTT.

The rearrangement links TRBV5-8 to TRBJ1-4; TRBD1 matches 8 bases. The CDR3 is 15 amino acids. Germline V lookup: CDR1 SGHTS, CDR2 YDEGEE. V lost 7 bases and J lost 7; bases outside the gene matches: 12. As DNA, the CDR3 is TGTGCCAGCTCGACAGGGGTGGGCGAGTCTGAAAAACTGTTTTTT. This translates into CASSTGVGESEKLFF.

The chain has TRBV18 and TRBJ1-5; D unclear. Trimming left V 4 bases short and J 0 bases short, with 4 bases between. The CDR3 is 13 amino acids. Germline assignment: CDR1 KGHSH and CDR2 LQKENI. The CDR3 loop reads CASSRDSNQPQHF. DNA of the CDR3: TGTGCCAGCTCACGAGATAGCAATCAGCCCCAGCATTTT.

V usage is TRBV28 and J usage is TRBJ1-5; 8 nucleotides match TRBD1. V was pared by 1 base and J by 7 bases, with 6 bases of the junction left unmatched. The length of the CDR3 is 15 residues. The V gene's germline CDR1 is MDHEN and CDR2 SYDVKM. CDR3 sequence (DNA): TGTGCCAGCAGTTTATCAGGGGGCCAGGGACAGCCCCAGCATTTT. Translating it yields CASSLSGGQGQPQHF.

The chain has TRBV19 and TRBJ1-1, with a tentative D call TRBD1 (6 bases). Germline V gene sequence: CDR1 LNHDA, CDR2 SQIVND (reference sequence). The CDR3 covers 15 residues. The V and J ends lost 3 bases and 0 bases respectively, with 11 bases between them. CDR3 in DNA: TGTGCCAGTAGTATCCCCCAGGGGTTGAACACTGAAGCTTTCTTT. Translated: CASSIPQGLNTEAFF.

The CDR3 nucleotides are TGTGCCAGCAGCTCAAATCCTTTTTCCGGCTATGGCTACACCTTC. It encodes CASSSNPFSGYGYTF. The chain employs TRBV7-2 and TRBJ1-2; D is undetermined. The CDR3 loop spans 15 amino acids. Germline V CDR1 and CDR2: SGHTA, FQGNSA. V shed 4 bases and J shed 4 bases, with 16 bases lying between them.

The V gene is TRBV12-5, the J gene TRBJ2-1; D unresolved. The V end was cut by 2 bases, the J end by 9 bases, with 11 bases between. The CDR3 runs 13 residues. Germline assignment: CDR1 LGHNT and CDR2 FRNRAP. CDR3 protein: CASGLHPPGEQFF. CDR3 DNA: TGTGCTAGTGGTTTGCATCCCCCGGGTGAGCAGTTCTTC.

DNA of the CDR3: TGTGCCAGCAGCTTAGGAGGATACAGGGAAAAGGACACTGAAGCTTTCTTT. It is translated as CASSLGGYREKDTEAFF. The chain links TRBV11-2 to TRBJ1-1; D perhaps matches TRBD1 (6 bases). Per germline, CDR1 SGHAT and CDR2 FQNNGV. Trimming shortened V by 1 base and J by 3 bases, and 18 bases separated the two germline ends. The CDR3 has 17 amino acids.

The chain combines TRBV6-6 with TRBJ2-1, with D perhaps TRBD2 (5 bases). Germline CDR1 and CDR2: MNHNY and SVGAGI (reference sequence). V dropped 3 bases and J dropped 3 bases, with 9 bases sitting between them. CDR3 length: 14 amino acids. CDR3: CASSYGLSYNEQFF. The CDR3 DNA follows: TGTGCCAGCAGTTATGGACTGAGCTACAATGAGCAGTTCTTC.

The chain uses TRBV19 and TRBJ2-5; TRBD2 is a possible D gene (5 bases). V was trimmed by 6 bases and J by 4 bases, leaving 18 bases between them. Germline-derived CDR1 and CDR2 are LNHDA and SQIVND (reference sequence). This CDR3 is built from 15 residues. Here the CDR3 DNA reads TGTGCCAGTAGGCAGACCCCCGTAGGAGGAGAGACCCAGTACTTC. Translating it yields CASRQTPVGGETQYF.

The chain couples TRBV6-1 to TRBJ1-2, with TRBD1 matching over 8 bases. Germline values: CDR1 MNHNS, CDR2 SASEGT. After removal of 8 bases from V and 4 bases from J, the junction contained 12 bases not matched to a gene. This CDR3 spans 15 amino acids. Here the CDR3 DNA reads TGTGCCAGCGAATTTACTCAGGGGGCAAGCTATGGCTACACCTTC. Amino acids: CASEFTQGASYGYTF.

The chain has TRBV14 and TRBJ2-2; D remains unclear. Germline V gene data show CDR1 as SGHDN and CDR2 as FVKESK. The V and J ends lost 2 bases and 4 bases respectively, with 8 bases between them. The CDR3 totals 14 residues. CDR3 DNA: TGTGCCAGCAGCCAATTTTCAGGCACCGGGGAGCTGTTTTTT. Translated, it gives CASSQFSGTGELFF. Supplemented by reference TRBV14 and TRBJ2-2, the full variable domain reads EAGVTQFPSHSVIEKGQTVTLRCDPISGHDNLYWYRRVMGKEIKFLLHFVKESKQDESGMPNNRFLAERTGGTYSTLKVQPAELEDSGVYFCASSQFSGTGELFFGEGSRLTVL.

The rearrangement links TRBV18 to TRBJ2-4, with D perhaps matching TRBD2 (6 bases). V lost 6 bases to trimming and J lost 8 bases, with 11 bases between them. The CDR3 has 12 residues. Germline V gene data show CDR1 as KGHSH and CDR2 as LQKENI. The CDR3 DNA is TGTGCCAGCTCCCGGGAGTGGGACATTCAGTACTTC. It is translated as CASSREWDIQYF.

This chain links TRBV4-1 with TRBJ2-7, with 8 bases that match TRBD1. Germline trimming cut 1 base from V and 3 bases from J; bases unmatched to any gene: 8. Germline lookup yields CDR1 MGHRA and CDR2 YSYEKL. The CDR3 totals 16 residues. The chain's CDR3 is CASSQGAGGNFYEQYF. CDR3 DNA sequence: TGCGCCAGCAGCCAAGGGGCAGGGGGCAATTTCTACGAGCAGTACTTC.

V and J are TRBV19 and TRBJ2-7; D ambiguous. The V end lost 0 bases, the J end lost 4 bases, and 7 bases lay between the germline ends. This CDR3 spans 13 amino acids. Germline CDR1 reads LNHDA; CDR2 reads SQIVND (reference sequence). In nucleotides, the CDR3 is TGTGCCAGTAGTATAGATGGAGAATACGAGCAGTACTTC. Amino acid sequence: CASSIDGEYEQYF.

This chain connects TRBV5-1 to TRBJ2-7; D unresolved. V was clipped by 2 bases and J by 0 bases, with 3 bases between them. There are 12 residues in the CDR3. Germline CDR1 is SGHRS and CDR2 is YFSETQ. The CDR3 protein is CASSFNSYEQYF. The CDR3 DNA is TGCGCCAGCAGCTTTAACTCCTACGAGCAGTACTTC.

The CDR3 is CASSMGTSGTYNEQFF. The CDR3 DNA reads as TGTGCCAGCAGTATGGGGACTAGCGGGACCTACAATGAGCAGTTCTTC. The gene calls are TRBV27 and TRBJ2-1; 13 bases match TRBD2. The ends lost 5 bases at V and 2 bases at J; junction bases unmatched: 3. Germline V lookup: CDR1 MNHEY, CDR2 SMNVEV (reference sequence). This CDR3 is 16 amino acids long.